This passage covers 12 T cell receptor beta chains from one sample sequenced in a study of monozygotic twins with inflammatory bowel disease. After re-calling the 5' RACE reads, TCRdb lists one entry per CDR3 protein, DNA absent. The table lists around 210,000 distinct CDR3 sequences, with approximately 7.7% in the top ten. The sample comprised blood. Receptor source: a human donor with ulcerative colitis or Crohn's disease, or a healthy co-twin of an affected twin (not recorded which).

The chain has TRBV15 and TRBJ2-1; the D gene TCRdb calls, TRBD2, cannot be checked with no DNA. CDR1 is LNHNV, CDR2 YYDKDF, per germline (reference sequence). CDR3 length: 15 amino acids. The CDR3 sequence is CATSRASGTSNEQFF.

V is TRBV18 and J is TRBJ2-2; as DNA is missing, the TRBD2 call by TCRdb cannot be tested. This CDR3 is 17 amino acids long. Germline values: CDR1 KGHSH, CDR2 LQKENI. CDR3 region: CASSLLTGLATPGELFF.

This chain links TRBV20-1 with TRBJ2-3; absent DNA, TCRdb's TRBD2 call cannot be checked. Germline CDR1 reads DFQATT; CDR2 reads SNEGSKA (reference sequence). The CDR3 runs 16 residues. This CDR3 reads CSASGLAGGIADTQYF.

The V call is TRBV24-1, the J call TRBJ2-1; no DNA is available, so the TRBD1 call from TCRdb remains unchecked. The germline gives CDR1 KGHDR, CDR2 SFDVKD. The CDR3 has 12 residues. CDR3 in amino acids: CATARQANEQFF.

CDR3 region: CASSEISGTYEQYF. V is TRBV2 and J is TRBJ2-7; with no DNA, the TCRdb D assignment of TRBD2 cannot be verified. The CDR3 contains 14 residues. The germline V gene encodes CDR1 SNHLY and CDR2 FYNNEI.

This chain joins TRBV20-1 and TRBJ2-2; the D call from TCRdb, TRBD2, cannot be confirmed without DNA. Germline CDR1 reads DFQATT; CDR2 reads SNEGSKA (reference sequence). The CDR3 is 16 residues long. CDR3 amino acids: CSARDKEAGFPGELFF.

This rearrangement joins TRBV2 to TRBJ2-7. The CDR3 length is 13 residues. Germline-derived CDR1 and CDR2 are SNHLY and FYNNEI. The CDR3 loop is CASSEDLPKSGYF.

The rearrangement links TRBV3-1 to TRBJ2-1; with no DNA, the TCRdb D assignment of TRBD2 cannot be verified. The germline gives CDR1 LGHDT, CDR2 YNNKEL (reference sequence). CDR3 size: 14 residues. The CDR3 sequence is CASSKPGLFNEQFF.

The chain employs TRBV7-8 and TRBJ2-7; with no DNA, the TCRdb D assignment of TRBD1 cannot be verified. Germline V gene lookup returns CDR1 SGHVS and CDR2 FQNEAQ. The CDR3 is 15 amino acids. The CDR3 loop is CASSLDRLSSYEQYF.

The CDR3 sequence: CASSPSGAGVQETQYF. V gene TRBV5-1 combines with J gene TRBJ2-5; TCRdb picks TRBD2, but there is no DNA to check that call. Germline CDR1 and CDR2: SGHRS and YFSETQ. This CDR3 is built from 16 residues.

This chain uses TRBV28 with TRBJ2-7; the D call from TCRdb, TRBD1, cannot be confirmed without DNA. CDR3 length equals 16 residues. The germline CDR1 and CDR2 sequences are MDHEN and SYDVKM. The CDR3 is CASSSPSGQVKREQYF.

The chain is built from TRBV25-1 and TRBJ2-1. CDR3 length equals 13 residues. Germline V CDR1 and CDR2: MGHDK, SYGVNS. CDR3: CASSEFIHNEQFF.